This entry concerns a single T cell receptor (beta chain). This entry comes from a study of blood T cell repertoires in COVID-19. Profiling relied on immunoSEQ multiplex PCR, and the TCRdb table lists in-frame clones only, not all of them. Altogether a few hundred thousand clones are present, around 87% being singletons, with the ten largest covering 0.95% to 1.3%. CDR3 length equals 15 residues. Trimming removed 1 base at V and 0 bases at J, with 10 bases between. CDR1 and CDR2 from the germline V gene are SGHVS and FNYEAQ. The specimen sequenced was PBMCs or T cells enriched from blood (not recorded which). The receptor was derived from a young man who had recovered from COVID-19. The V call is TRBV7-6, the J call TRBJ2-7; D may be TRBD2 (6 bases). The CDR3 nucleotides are TGTGCCAGCAGCTTAGATAGCGGTACCTCCTACGAGCAGTACTTC. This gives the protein CASSLDSGTSYEQYF.